This T cell receptor beta chain was captured by sequencing in a study of shared clonotypes between healthy human individuals. Study-level background: CD4 naive cells filled three plates per donor, CD4 memory three, CD8 naive two and CD8 memory one.

This clone was observed a few times. Its specificity is not known. Other nucleotide sequences from this sample produce the same CDR3. Whole-study findings and limits: Approximately 4.5% was the fraction of naive CD4 clonotypes found shared across a handful of donors.

The table came from immunoSEQ multiplex PCR; TCRdb's copy has only in-frame clones and leaves some out. Here the sample spans 800,000 to 1,200,000 clones, more than 75% being singletons. There are 14 residues in the CDR3. V dropped 5 bases and J dropped 2; count of bases not matched to a gene: 1. Looked up from germline, CDR1 is SGHDN and CDR2 is FVKESK. The TCR sequence derives from a man younger than 30 in good health. Some clones in this sample may be carry-over from other donors' samples. The sequenced sample was memory CD4+ T cells from PBMCs. Subset meaning: CD45RA-negative fraction. V and J are TRBV14 and TRBJ1-5; 9 nucleotides match TRBD1. CDR3 in amino acids: CASSRTGGNQPQHF. CDR3 nucleotide sequence: TGTGCCAGCAGCAGGACAGGGGGCAATCAGCCCCAGCATTTT.